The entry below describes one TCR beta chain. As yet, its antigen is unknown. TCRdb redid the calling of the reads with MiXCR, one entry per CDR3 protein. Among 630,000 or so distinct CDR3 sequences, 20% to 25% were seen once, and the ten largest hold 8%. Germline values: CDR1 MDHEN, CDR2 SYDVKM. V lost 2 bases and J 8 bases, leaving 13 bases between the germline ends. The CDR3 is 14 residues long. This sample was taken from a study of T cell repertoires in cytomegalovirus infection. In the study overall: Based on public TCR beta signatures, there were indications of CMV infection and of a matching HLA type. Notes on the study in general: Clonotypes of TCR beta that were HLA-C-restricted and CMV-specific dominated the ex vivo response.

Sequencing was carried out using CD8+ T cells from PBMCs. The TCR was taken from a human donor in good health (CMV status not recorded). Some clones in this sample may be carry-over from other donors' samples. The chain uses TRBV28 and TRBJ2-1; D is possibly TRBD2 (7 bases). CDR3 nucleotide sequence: TGTGCCAGCAGTTTAGAGGGGGGGCCTGATGAGCAGTTCTTC. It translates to CASSLEGGPDEQFF.